Presented here are 14 T cell receptor beta chains from one specimen sequenced in a study of response to subunit inactivated influenza vaccine. TCRdb re-derived calls from the RT-PCR reads in MiXCR, one entry per CDR3 protein. The sample includes roughly 760,000 distinct CDR3 sequences, about 20% of them seen just once. The sample was PBMCs from blood, taken around 5 days after vaccination. These TCRs come from a man aged 50-60 years who received an inactivated influenza vaccine.

The chain links TRBV29-1 to TRBJ2-7, with a tentative D call TRBD2 (6 bases). V dropped 6 bases and J dropped 2 bases, with 11 bases sitting between them. CDR3 length: 12 residues. CDR1 SQVTM and CDR2 ANQGSEA come from the germline V gene. Here the CDR3 reads CSVEEGAYEQYF. In DNA, the CDR3 is TGCAGCGTGGAGGAGGGTGCCTACGAGCAGTACTTC.

The chain couples TRBV14 to TRBJ2-1, with 11 bases lining up with TRBD2. The CDR3 loop spans 16 amino acids. The junction had 10 bases not matched to a gene; V was cut back by 5 bases and J by 7 bases. Germline CDR1 reads SGHDN; CDR2 reads FVKESK. The CDR3 DNA reads TGTGCCAGCAGCAGGGTAGCGGGAGGGCCGCGGAATGAGCAGTTCTTC. Amino acid sequence: CASSRVAGGPRNEQFF.

The CDR3 loop reads CASNVVAGGPLREQYF. The DNA of the CDR3 is TGTGCCAGCAATGTGGTAGCGGGAGGGCCCCTACGGGAGCAGTACTTC. The V and J genes are TRBV6-1 and TRBJ2-7, with 11 nucleotides matching TRBD2. Trimming took 7 bases from V and 7 from J; bases not matched to a gene: 15. The germline V gene encodes CDR1 MNHNS and CDR2 SASEGT. There are 16 residues in the CDR3.

This clonotype was detected only a few times. V and J are TRBV29-1 and TRBJ2-4; tentative D call: TRBD1 (6 bases). Germline CDR1 reads SQVTM; CDR2 reads ANQGSEA. V lost 6 bases, J lost 5 bases, and 14 bases lay in between. The CDR3 extends over 13 amino acids. The CDR3 spells CSVIWTEENIQYF. The CDR3 bases are TGCAGCGTGATATGGACAGAAGAAAACATTCAGTACTTC.

This clonotype was found a few times. The CDR3 DNA is TGCAGTGCTAGACGGGGCGGGGGCCGAGATACGCAGTATTTT. The encoded protein is CSARRGGGRDTQYF. This chain joins TRBV20-1 and TRBJ2-3; possibly TRBD2 for D (7 bases). Trimming took off 2 bases at V and 5 bases at J, with 14 bases between the two ends. The CDR3 spans 14 residues. Germline CDR1 DFQATT, CDR2 SNEGSKA (reference sequence).

The CDR3 sequence: CASSLASPGLTF. CDR3 nucleotides: TGTGCCAGCAGCTTAGCATCCCCGGGCCTGACTTTC. The chain links TRBV7-2 to TRBJ2-6; D is ambiguous. Germline CDR1 is SGHTA and CDR2 is FQGNSA. Trimming took off 0 bases at V and 15 bases at J, with 9 bases between the two ends. The CDR3 consists of 12 residues.

This clonotype was observed a single time. The chain has TRBV4-1 and TRBJ2-1; 11 bases match TRBD2. J gave up 5 bases and V 1 base, and 7 bases lay outside the gene matches. CDR3 length: 17 residues. Per germline, CDR1 MGHRA and CDR2 YSYEKL. In DNA, the CDR3 is TGCGCCAGCAGCCAAGTCCTCCTAGCGGGGGGTCACAATGAGCAGTTCTTC. This encodes CASSQVLLAGGHNEQFF.

The chain carries TRBV12-3 or TRBV12-4 and TRBJ1-1, with D perhaps matching TRBD1 (5 bases). V dropped 7 bases and J dropped 6 bases, with 12 bases sitting between them. CDR3 length equals 12 residues. CDR3 in amino acids: CASITWGAEAFF. As DNA, the CDR3 is TGTGCCAGCATCACCTGGGGCGCTGAAGCTTTCTTT.

This clonotype was observed many times. This chain links TRBV15 with TRBJ1-3; no definite D call. Trimming took off 2 bases at V and 3 bases at J, with 17 bases between the two ends. This CDR3 is 17 amino acids long. Germline CDR1 and CDR2: LNHNV and YYDKDF (reference sequence). The CDR3 region is CATSRTFMGSRGNTIYF. The CDR3 DNA reads as TGTGCCACCAGCAGAACGTTTATGGGGAGTCGTGGAAACACCATATATTTT.

This sequence joins TRBV29-1 and TRBJ2-5; D possibly matches TRBD1 or TRBD2 (5 bases each). V was pared by 4 bases and J by 0 bases, with 12 bases between. Germline CDR1 is SQVTM and CDR2 is ANQGSEA. This CDR3 contains 14 residues. In DNA, the CDR3 is TGCAGCGTTGGAGGGGTCCCGTACCAAGAGACCCAGTACTTC. Amino acid sequence: CSVGGVPYQETQYF.

The chain has TRBV7-6 and TRBJ2-7; D is undetermined. CDR1 and CDR2 (germline): SGHVS, FNYEAQ. The CDR3 is made up of 12 amino acids. Trimming shortened V by 5 bases and J by 6 bases, and 11 bases separated the two germline ends. CDR3 in amino acids: CASSTQVSEQYF. CDR3 DNA sequence: TGTGCCAGCAGCACCCAAGTTTCCGAGCAGTACTTC.

This chain links TRBV12-3 or TRBV12-4 with TRBJ2-6, with 7 bases lining up with TRBD1. Unmatched junction bases numbered 2, after V lost 1 base and J lost 2 bases. The CDR3 loop spans 16 amino acids. CDR3 sequence reads: CASSLGQGAGANVLTF. In DNA, the CDR3 is TGTGCCAGCAGTTTAGGTCAGGGGGCTGGGGCCAACGTCCTGACTTTC.

CDR3 nucleotide sequence: TGCGCCAGCAGTGAGACGCGCCCGACAGATACGCAGTATTTT. Protein sequence: CASSETRPTDTQYF. The chain recombines TRBV10-1 with TRBJ2-3; no definite D call. The CDR3 consists of 14 residues. V was clipped by 2 bases and J by 3 bases, with 9 bases between them. Per germline, CDR1 WNHNN and CDR2 SYGVQD (reference sequence).

The rearrangement links TRBV12-3 or TRBV12-4 to TRBJ2-1; TRBD1 matches at 8 bases. V shed 6 bases, J shed 13 bases, and the junction held 8 bases outside the gene matches. CDR3 length: 12 residues. CDR3 in amino acids: CASSQRQGPQFF. The CDR3 coding sequence is TGTGCCAGCAGCCAGAGACAGGGGCCTCAGTTCTTC.